This entry is about one TCR beta chain. Germline V gene data show CDR1 as GTSNPN and CDR2 as SVGIG (reference sequence). CDR3 length: 11 amino acids. These data are taken from a study of blood T cell repertoires in COVID-19. Study information: From T cells, B-cell-depleted T cells, or PBMCs came the material, which was cDNA or gDNA.

Researchers sorted participants into cohorts using their self-reported clinical history. In the authors' methods: Estimates of nucleated cell counts were drawn from the amplification of reference gene primers. Profiling relied on immunoSEQ multiplex PCR, and the TCRdb table lists in-frame clones only, not all of them. V and J calls and clone size come straight from that table; D and trimming were deduced from the DNA. The data show some 150,000 clones, roughly nine tenths seen once. The sample consisted of PBMCs or T cells enriched from blood (not recorded which). The TCR comes from a human donor with acute COVID-19. The donor label of this sample is uncertain. The chain has TRBV30 and TRBJ1-2; no clear D. The CDR3 loop reads CGTVIEGGYTF. For the CDR3, the DNA is TGTGGGACGGTTATTGAGGGTGGCTACACCTTC.